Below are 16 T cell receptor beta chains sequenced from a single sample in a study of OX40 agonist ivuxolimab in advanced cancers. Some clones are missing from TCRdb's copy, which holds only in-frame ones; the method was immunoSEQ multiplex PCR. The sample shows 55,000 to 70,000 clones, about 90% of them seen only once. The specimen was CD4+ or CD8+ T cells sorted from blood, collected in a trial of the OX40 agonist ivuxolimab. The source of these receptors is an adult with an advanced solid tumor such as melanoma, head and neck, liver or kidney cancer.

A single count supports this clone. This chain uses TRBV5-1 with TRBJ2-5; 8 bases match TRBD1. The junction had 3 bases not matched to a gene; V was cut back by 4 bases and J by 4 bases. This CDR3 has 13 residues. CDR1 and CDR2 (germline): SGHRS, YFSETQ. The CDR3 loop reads CASSQDRAETQYF. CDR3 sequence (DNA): TGCGCCAGCAGCCAGGACAGGGCAGAGACCCAGTACTTC. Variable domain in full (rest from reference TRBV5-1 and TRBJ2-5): KAGVTQTPRYLIKTRGQQVTLSCSPISGHRSVSWYQQTPGQGLQFLFEYFSETQRNKGNFPGRFSGRQFSNSRSEMNVSTLELGDSALYLCASSQDRAETQYFGPGTRLLVL.

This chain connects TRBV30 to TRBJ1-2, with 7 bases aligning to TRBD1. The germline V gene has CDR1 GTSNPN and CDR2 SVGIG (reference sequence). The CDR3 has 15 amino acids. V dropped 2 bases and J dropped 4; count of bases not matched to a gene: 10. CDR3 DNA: TGTGCCTGGAGTCTAACGGGACAGAGGAGCTATGGCTACACCTTC. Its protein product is CAWSLTGQRSYGYTF. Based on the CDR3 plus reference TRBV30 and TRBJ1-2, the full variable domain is SQTIHQWPATLVQPVGSPLSLECTVEGTSNPNLYWYRQAAGRGLQLLFYSVGIGQISSEVPQNLSASRPQDRQFILSSKKLLLSDSGFYLCAWSLTGQRSYGYTFGSGTRLTVV.

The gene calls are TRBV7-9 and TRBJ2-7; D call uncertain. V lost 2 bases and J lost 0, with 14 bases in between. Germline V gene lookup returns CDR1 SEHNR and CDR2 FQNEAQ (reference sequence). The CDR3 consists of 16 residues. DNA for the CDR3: TGTGCCAGCAGCTTATCTGCAGTGGGGTTCTCCTACGAGCAGTACTTC. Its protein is CASSLSAVGFSYEQYF.

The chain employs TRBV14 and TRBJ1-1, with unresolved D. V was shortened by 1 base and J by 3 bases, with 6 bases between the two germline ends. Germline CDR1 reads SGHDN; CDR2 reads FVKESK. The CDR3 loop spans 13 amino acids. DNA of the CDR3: TGTGCCAGCAGCCAAGTAGGGTACACTGAAGCTTTCTTT. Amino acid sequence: CASSQVGYTEAFF. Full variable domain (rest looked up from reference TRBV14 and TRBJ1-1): EAGVTQFPSHSVIEKGQTVTLRCDPISGHDNLYWYRRVMGKEIKFLLHFVKESKQDESGMPNNRFLAERTGGTYSTLKVQPAELEDSGVYFCASSQVGYTEAFFGQGTRLTVV.

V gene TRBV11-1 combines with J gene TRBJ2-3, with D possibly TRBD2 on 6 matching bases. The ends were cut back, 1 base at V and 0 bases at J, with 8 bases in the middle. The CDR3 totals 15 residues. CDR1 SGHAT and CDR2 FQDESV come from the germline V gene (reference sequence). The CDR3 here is CASSLGGTSTDTQYF. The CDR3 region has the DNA TGTGCCAGCAGCTTAGGGGGGACTAGCACAGATACGCAGTATTTT.

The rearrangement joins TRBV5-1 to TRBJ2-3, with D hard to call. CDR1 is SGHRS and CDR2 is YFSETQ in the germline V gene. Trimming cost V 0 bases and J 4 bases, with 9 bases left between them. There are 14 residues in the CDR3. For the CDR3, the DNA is TGCGCCAGCAGCTTGGACCAGGTTGCAGATACGCAGTATTTT. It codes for CASSLDQVADTQYF.

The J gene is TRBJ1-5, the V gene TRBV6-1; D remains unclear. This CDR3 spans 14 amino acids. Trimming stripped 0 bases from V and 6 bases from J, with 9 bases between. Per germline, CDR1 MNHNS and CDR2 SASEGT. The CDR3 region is CASSEASRRQPQHF. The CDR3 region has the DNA TGTGCCAGCAGTGAAGCCTCAAGACGTCAGCCCCAGCATTTT.

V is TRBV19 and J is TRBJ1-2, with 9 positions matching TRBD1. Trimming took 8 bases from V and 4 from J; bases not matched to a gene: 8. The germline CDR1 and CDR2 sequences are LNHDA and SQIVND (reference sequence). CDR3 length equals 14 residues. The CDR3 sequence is CASVGTGRPYGYTF. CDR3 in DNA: TGTGCCAGTGTCGGGACAGGGCGACCCTATGGCTACACCTTC.

The CDR3 sequence is CASSLMAGPVEQYF. The CDR3 DNA sequence: TGTGCCAGCAGCTTAATGGCAGGGCCGGTCGAGCAGTACTTC. The chain joins TRBV5-5 to TRBJ2-7; possibly TRBD1 for D (5 bases). The CDR3 extends over 14 amino acids. From germline, CDR1 is SGHKS and CDR2 YYEKEE (reference sequence). The V end lost 2 bases, the J end lost 6 bases, and 15 bases lay between the germline ends.

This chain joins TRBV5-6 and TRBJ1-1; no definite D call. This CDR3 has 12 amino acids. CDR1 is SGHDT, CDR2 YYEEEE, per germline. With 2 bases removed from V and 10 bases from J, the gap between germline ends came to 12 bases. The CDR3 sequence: CASSFREGGAFF. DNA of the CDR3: TGTGCCAGCAGCTTTCGGGAAGGTGGAGCTTTCTTT.

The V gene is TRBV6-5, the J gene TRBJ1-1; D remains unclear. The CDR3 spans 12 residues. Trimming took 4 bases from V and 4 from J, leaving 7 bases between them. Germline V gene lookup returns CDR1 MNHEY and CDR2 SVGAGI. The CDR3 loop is CASSSVGTEAFF. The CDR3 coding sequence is TGTGCCAGCAGTTCGGTGGGCACTGAAGCTTTCTTT.

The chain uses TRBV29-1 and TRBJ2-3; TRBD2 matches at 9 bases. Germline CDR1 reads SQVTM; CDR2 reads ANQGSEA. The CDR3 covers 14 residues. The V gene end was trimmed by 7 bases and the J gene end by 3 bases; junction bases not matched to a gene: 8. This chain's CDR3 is CSGRPGLATDTQYF. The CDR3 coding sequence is TGCAGCGGGAGACCGGGACTAGCAACAGATACGCAGTATTTT.

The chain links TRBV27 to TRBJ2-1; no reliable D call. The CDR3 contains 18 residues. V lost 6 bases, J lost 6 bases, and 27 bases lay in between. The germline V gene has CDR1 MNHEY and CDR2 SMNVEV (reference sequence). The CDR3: CASSFLGTASRRGNEQFF. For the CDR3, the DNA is TGTGCCAGCAGCTTTTTGGGTACAGCCTCCCGGAGAGGCAATGAGCAGTTCTTC.

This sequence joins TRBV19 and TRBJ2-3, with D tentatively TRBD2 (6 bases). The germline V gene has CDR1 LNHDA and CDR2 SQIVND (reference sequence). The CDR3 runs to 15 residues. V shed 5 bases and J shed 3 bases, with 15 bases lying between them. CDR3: CASSPLAGKTDTQYF. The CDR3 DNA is TGTGCCAGTAGTCCCCTCGCGGGAAAGACAGATACGCAGTATTTT. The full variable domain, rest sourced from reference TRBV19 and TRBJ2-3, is DGGITQSPKYLFRKEGQNVTLSCEQNLNHDAMYWYRQDPGQGLRLIYYSQIVNDFQKGDIAEGYSVSREKKESFPLTVTSAQKNPTAFYLCASSPLAGKTDTQYFGPGTRLTVL.

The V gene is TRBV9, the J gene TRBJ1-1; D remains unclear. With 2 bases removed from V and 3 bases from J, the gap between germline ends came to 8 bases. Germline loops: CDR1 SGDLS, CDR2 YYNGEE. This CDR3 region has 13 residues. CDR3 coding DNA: TGTGCCAGCAGCGTCACCCAGTACACTGAAGCTTTCTTT. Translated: CASSVTQYTEAFF.

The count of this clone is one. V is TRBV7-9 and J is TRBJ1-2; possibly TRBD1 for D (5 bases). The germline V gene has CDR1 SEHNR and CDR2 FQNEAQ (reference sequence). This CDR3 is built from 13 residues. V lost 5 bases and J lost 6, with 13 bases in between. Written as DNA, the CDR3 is TGTGCCAGCAGCCTGACGGGACCTGATGGCTACACCTTC. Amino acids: CASSLTGPDGYTF.